These 24 T cell receptor beta chains were all obtained from the same sample, sequenced in a study of blood T cell repertoires in COVID-19 (dated by TCRdb to the early 2020s). The library was made by the immunoSEQ multiplex PCR assay. Drawn from immuneACCESS, this table holds only the in-frame rearrangements with V and J called that TCRdb kept. Clones are partly lost; checked studies trace under half to an unresolved V gene and leave the rest unexplained. Here the sample has 130,000 to 150,000 clones; roughly 90% occur a single time. The top ten hold 1% to 1.5% of the sample. What was sequenced was PBMCs or T cells enriched from blood (not recorded which). These receptors were collected from a woman aged 30 to 39 with acute COVID-19.

V is TRBV24-1 and J is TRBJ2-3, with a tentative D call TRBD2 (6 bases). Between the trimmed V and J ends, which lost 3 bases and 1 base, there was a span of 10 bases. Germline V gene sequence: CDR1 KGHDR, CDR2 SFDVKD. CDR3 length: 15 amino acids. The CDR3, as DNA: TGTGCCACCAGTGATGACGGGACTCGCACAGATACGCAGTATTTT. Amino acids: CATSDDGTRTDTQYF.

Remarks on this clone: Additional DNA sequences in this sample encode the identical CDR3. This sequence joins TRBV28 and TRBJ1-1, with TRBD1 matching over 11 bases. CDR1 and CDR2 (germline): MDHEN, SYDVKM. This CDR3 region has 14 residues. Losses at the gene ends were 4 bases for V and 4 bases for J; bases not matched to a gene: 2. The CDR3 nucleotides are TGTGCCAGCAGTTCGGGACAGGGGGGCACTGAAGCTTTCTTT. The encoded protein is CASSSGQGGTEAFF.

This rearrangement joins TRBV6-5 to TRBJ1-1; TRBD1 might be the D (5 bases). This CDR3 is 15 amino acids long. Germline V lookup: CDR1 MNHEY, CDR2 SVGAGI. The V end lost 3 bases, the J end lost 0 bases, and 11 bases lay between the germline ends. The CDR3, as DNA: TGTGCCAGCAGTTATTCCGGGGGGTTGAACACTGAAGCTTTCTTT. This gives the protein CASSYSGGLNTEAFF.

This chain joins TRBV5-1 and TRBJ2-1; 8 positions match TRBD1. Per the germline V gene, CDR1 is SGHRS and CDR2 is YFSETQ. V was clipped by 5 bases and J by 9 bases; unmatched bases: 13. The CDR3 totals 15 residues. CDR3 residues: CASSFDGTGLGEQFF. Here the CDR3 DNA reads TGCGCCAGCAGTTTTGACGGGACAGGTCTTGGTGAGCAGTTCTTC.

This clone appeared a single time. This chain joins TRBV9 and TRBJ2-2, with D uncertain. Germline V gene data show CDR1 as SGDLS and CDR2 as YYNGEE. This CDR3 has 14 residues. V gave up 3 bases and J gave up 0 bases, with 6 bases separating them. The CDR3 protein is CASSAPTNTGELFF. In DNA form, the CDR3 reads TGTGCCAGCAGCGCCCCCACGAACACCGGGGAGCTGTTTTTT.

The rearrangement links TRBV7-8 to TRBJ2-7; 8 bases match TRBD2. Germline assignment: CDR1 SGHVS and CDR2 FQNEAQ. CDR3 length: 20 amino acids. Trimming removed 0 bases from V and 0 bases from J; junction bases left unmatched: 16. CDR3 coding DNA: TGTGCCAGCAGCTTAGCCCCGTGGTTCGTTAGCGGGACTGGCTCCTACGAGCAGTACTTC. The encoded protein is CASSLAPWFVSGTGSYEQYF.

The chain carries TRBV7-3 and TRBJ2-3; 8 bases fit TRBD2. The J segment lost 0 bases and the V segment lost 3 bases, leaving 2 bases of the junction unmatched. The CDR3 runs to 15 residues. In germline, CDR1 is SGHTA, CDR2 FQGTGA. CDR3 DNA: TGTGCCAGCAGCTTTAGCGGGACTAGCACAGATACGCAGTATTTT. Protein sequence: CASSFSGTSTDTQYF.

This clone was detected a few times. J is TRBJ1-1 and V is TRBV2; no clear D. Germline loops: CDR1 SNHLY, CDR2 FYNNEI. V was clipped by 7 bases and J by 3 bases, with 12 bases between them. This CDR3 region has 13 residues. CDR3 region: CASTPDIYTEAFF. CDR3 nucleotides: TGTGCCAGCACTCCCGACATTTACACTGAAGCTTTCTTT.

This chain links TRBV2 with TRBJ1-2; D is unresolved. The CDR3 extends over 12 amino acids. The V and J ends lost 4 bases and 5 bases respectively, with 8 bases between them. Germline loops: CDR1 SNHLY, CDR2 FYNNEI. The CDR3 region has the DNA TGTGCCAGCAGTGGAACACGATATGGCTACACCTTC. It translates to CASSGTRYGYTF.

This clone was recorded only once. This rearrangement joins TRBV14 to TRBJ1-2; no definite D call. Germline V gives CDR1 SGHDN, CDR2 FVKESK. The ends were cut back, 1 base at V and 2 bases at J, with 5 bases in the middle. CDR3 length: 13 residues. This CDR3 reads CASSQGQNYGYTF. Here the CDR3 DNA reads TGTGCCAGCAGCCAAGGGCAGAACTATGGCTACACCTTC.

V usage is TRBV30 and J usage is TRBJ1-5, with 7 bases fitting TRBD1. CDR3 length: 16 amino acids. CDR1 and CDR2 (germline): GTSNPN, SVGIG (reference sequence). V lost 3 bases, J lost 10 bases, and 18 bases stayed unmatched. CDR3 in DNA: TGTGCCTGGAGCAGCGAGAACTTGGACAGGCTCCAACCCCAGCATTTT. Translation: CAWSSENLDRLQPQHF.

The chain links TRBV5-4 to TRBJ2-3; D not certain. Trimming stripped 4 bases from V and 0 bases from J, with 6 bases between. CDR1 SGHNT and CDR2 YYREEE come from the germline V gene (reference sequence). The CDR3 is made up of 13 amino acids. CDR3 loop: CASSLGSTDTQYF. The CDR3 DNA reads as TGTGCCAGCAGCCTAGGAAGCACAGATACGCAGTATTTT.

The chain has TRBV19 and TRBJ1-6; no reliable D call. CDR3 length: 13 residues. Trimming removed 7 bases at V and 7 bases at J, with 11 bases between. The V gene's germline CDR1 is LNHDA and CDR2 SQIVND (reference sequence). This chain's CDR3 is CASKTRENSPLHF. In nucleotides, the CDR3 is TGTGCCAGTAAGACTCGGGAGAATTCACCCCTCCACTTT.

The chain couples TRBV10-2 to TRBJ1-2; 9 nucleotides agree with TRBD1. From germline, CDR1 is WSHSY and CDR2 SAAADI. The length of the CDR3 is 16 residues. Trimming took 0 bases from V and 8 from J; bases not matched to a gene: 10. The CDR3 sequence: CASSESSRGQGNGYTF. Written as DNA, the CDR3 is TGCGCCAGCAGTGAGTCGTCAAGGGGACAGGGAAACGGCTACACCTTC.

The chain employs TRBV27 and TRBJ2-7, with D tentatively TRBD1 (5 bases). The CDR3 loop spans 13 amino acids. Germline loops: CDR1 MNHEY, CDR2 SMNVEV (reference sequence). V shed 6 bases and J shed 5 bases, with 14 bases lying between them. CDR3 in amino acids: CASSLGLLNEQYF. In DNA form, the CDR3 reads TGTGCCAGCAGCCTGGGGCTATTAAACGAGCAGTACTTC.

The chain carries TRBV18 and TRBJ2-1, with D maybe TRBD2 (6 bases). This CDR3 has 13 residues. Germline values: CDR1 KGHSH, CDR2 LQKENI. The V and J ends lost 4 bases and 7 bases respectively, with 11 bases between them. CDR3 nucleotides: TGTGCCAGCTCACGGCCTAGCGTAAATGAGCAGTTCTTC. Translated: CASSRPSVNEQFF.

The rearrangement joins TRBV28 to TRBJ1-1, with unresolved D. Germline V gene sequence: CDR1 MDHEN, CDR2 SYDVKM. Trimming took 2 bases from V and 0 from J, leaving 13 bases between them. The CDR3 has 16 amino acids. The CDR3 sequence is CASSLGLTELNTEAFF. The CDR3 DNA is TGTGCCAGCAGTTTAGGACTCACAGAACTGAACACTGAAGCTTTCTTT.

The chain joins TRBV7-9 to TRBJ2-7; TRBD1 matches at 12 bases. The J segment lost 5 bases and the V segment lost 1 base, leaving 3 bases of the junction unmatched. This CDR3 contains 15 residues. CDR1 is SEHNR and CDR2 is FQNEAQ in the germline V gene (reference sequence). CDR3 DNA sequence: TGTGCCAGCAGCTTAGTGGGACAGGGGGCAAACGAGCAGTACTTC. Translating it yields CASSLVGQGANEQYF.

This chain links TRBV10-1 with TRBJ2-3, with a weak D call TRBD2 (5 bases). Trimming removed 6 bases at V and 0 bases at J, with 13 bases between. This CDR3 has 15 residues. The germline CDR1 and CDR2 sequences are WNHNN and SYGVQD (reference sequence). The CDR3 sequence is CASSLRGTSTDTQYF. The CDR3, as DNA: TGCGCCAGCAGCCTCCGGGGTACTAGCACAGATACGCAGTATTTT.

This chain uses TRBV11-3 with TRBJ2-5; 12 bases are shared with TRBD2. The CDR3 extends over 18 amino acids. After removal of 1 base from V and 1 base from J, the junction contained 7 bases not matched to a gene. Per the germline V gene, CDR1 is SGHNT and CDR2 is YENEEA. The CDR3, as DNA: TGTGCCAGCAGCTTAGGCACTACGACTAGCGGGAGCCAAGAGACCCAGTACTTC. Protein product: CASSLGTTTSGSQETQYF.

V gene TRBV30 combines with J gene TRBJ1-6; 7 nucleotides align to TRBD1. Germline lookup yields CDR1 GTSNPN and CDR2 SVGIG (reference sequence). The ends lost 2 bases at V and 7 bases at J; junction bases unmatched: 5. The CDR3 covers 14 residues. The CDR3 is CAWSSGTENSPLHF. CDR3 nucleotide sequence: TGTGCCTGGAGTTCCGGGACAGAAAATTCACCCCTCCACTTT.

The chain couples TRBV4-3 to TRBJ2-5, with D perhaps TRBD2 (6 bases). This CDR3 region has 15 residues. The V end lost 0 bases, the J end lost 1 base, and 9 bases lay between the germline ends. Per the germline V gene, CDR1 is LGHNA and CDR2 is YSLEER. Written as DNA, the CDR3 is TGCGCCAGCAGCCAAGAGCCGGGACTCCAAGAGACCCAGTACTTC. Amino acids: CASSQEPGLQETQYF.

The genes are TRBV20-1 and TRBJ2-1; D might be TRBD1 (5 bases). CDR3 size: 12 residues. The V end was cut by 3 bases, the J end by 9 bases, with 12 bases between. Per germline, CDR1 DFQATT and CDR2 SNEGSKA (reference sequence). CDR3 residues: CSASEGEREQFF. Written as DNA, the CDR3 is TGCAGTGCTAGTGAAGGGGAACGTGAGCAGTTCTTC.

A single count supports this clone. This chain links TRBV9 with TRBJ1-1, with D perhaps TRBD1 (5 bases). This CDR3 is 14 amino acids long. Germline CDR1 reads SGDLS; CDR2 reads YYNGEE. The V and J ends lost 4 bases and 5 bases respectively, with 15 bases between them. The CDR3 bases are TGTGCCAGCAGCCCTTACGGGGGTAGTACTGAAGCTTTCTTT. Translated: CASSPYGGSTEAFF.